This is a list of T cell receptor beta chains from one sample in a study of shared clonotypes between healthy human individuals. Only in-frame clones appear in the TCRdb table, and some are missing; sequencing was by immunoSEQ multiplex PCR. The sample includes hundreds of thousands of clones, over 60% of them seen just once. The specimen sequenced was PBMCs. Every receptor here comes from a woman in her thirties or forties in good health. Some clones in this sample may be carry-over from other donors' samples. The CDR3 runs from the conserved cysteine through the conserved F or W. D genes are given only for firm matches. A row's size may be missing; if present it is once, few, many or a size class.

v_call: TRBV5-1; clone_size: many; d_call: -; j_call: TRBJ2-5; cdr3_aa: CASSPRGRETQYF; cdr3_nt: TGCGCCAGCAGTCCTCGGGGGAGAGAGACCCAGTACTTC
v_call: TRBV5-1; clone_size: -; d_call: TRBD1; j_call: TRBJ2-5; cdr3_aa: CASSFGRTGQETQYF; cdr3_nt: TGCGCCAGCAGCTTTGGCCGGACAGGGCAAGAGACCCAGTACTTC
v_call: TRBV7-2; clone_size: -; d_call: -; j_call: TRBJ2-3; cdr3_aa: CASSLVPGTDTQYF; cdr3_nt: TGTGCCAGCAGCTTAGTCCCTGGAACAGATACGCAGTATTTT
v_call: TRBV2; clone_size: few; d_call: -; j_call: TRBJ1-1; cdr3_aa: CASSLWGTEAFF; cdr3_nt: TGTGCCAGCAGTCTATGGGGCACTGAAGCTTTCTTT
v_call: TRBV5-6; clone_size: many; d_call: -; j_call: TRBJ1-2; cdr3_aa: CASENPGELRYTF; cdr3_nt: TGTGCCAGCGAAAACCCAGGCGAGTTGCGCTACACCTTC
v_call: TRBV6-5; clone_size: -; d_call: -; j_call: TRBJ2-3; cdr3_aa: CASRGQADTQYF; cdr3_nt: TGTGCCAGCAGGGGGCAAGCAGATACGCAGTATTTT
v_call: TRBV6-1; clone_size: once; d_call: TRBD1; j_call: TRBJ1-1; cdr3_aa: CASSPGTGGGTEAFF; cdr3_nt: TGTGCCAGCAGCCCCGGCACAGGGGGCGGCACTGAAGCTTTCTTT
v_call: TRBV10-1; clone_size: -; d_call: TRBD2; j_call: TRBJ2-7; cdr3_aa: CASSASGTIYEQYF; cdr3_nt: TGCGCCAGCAGTGCTAGCGGGACAATCTACGAGCAGTACTTC
v_call: TRBV20-1; clone_size: -; d_call: -; j_call: TRBJ2-7; cdr3_aa: CSSGSVGQYF; cdr3_nt: TGCAGCTCAGGGAGCGTCGGGCAGTACTTC
v_call: TRBV7-2; clone_size: -; d_call: TRBD2; j_call: TRBJ2-3; cdr3_aa: CASSSGPAGGPDTQYF; cdr3_nt: TGTGCCAGCAGCTCAGGTCCAGCGGGAGGGCCGGATACGCAGTATTTT
v_call: TRBV2; clone_size: -; d_call: -; j_call: TRBJ2-5; cdr3_aa: CASSLSETQYF; cdr3_nt: TGTGCCAGCAGCCTCTCCGAGACCCAGTACTTC
v_call: TRBV6-4; clone_size: -; d_call: -; j_call: TRBJ2-2; cdr3_aa: CASSETFETGELFF; cdr3_nt: TGTGCCAGCAGTGAGACATTCGAGACCGGGGAGCTGTTTTTT
v_call: TRBV15; clone_size: -; d_call: TRBD1; j_call: TRBJ2-5; cdr3_aa: CATSRLPGTGWETQYF; cdr3_nt: TGTGCCACCAGCCGCTTACCCGGGACAGGGTGGGAGACCCAGTACTTC
v_call: TRBV15; clone_size: -; d_call: -; j_call: TRBJ1-5; cdr3_aa: CATSRSGGAASNQPQHF; cdr3_nt: TGTGCCACCAGCAGATCCGGGGGGGCAGCGAGCAATCAGCCCCAGCATTTT
v_call: TRBV15; clone_size: -; d_call: TRBD1; j_call: TRBJ1-1; cdr3_aa: CATRAGTGATEAFF; cdr3_nt: TGTGCCACCCGGGCCGGGACAGGGGCAACTGAAGCTTTCTTT
v_call: TRBV2; clone_size: -; d_call: TRBD2; j_call: TRBJ2-7; cdr3_aa: CASRPSGLSYEQYF; cdr3_nt: TGTGCCAGCAGGCCTAGCGGACTTTCCTACGAGCAGTACTTC
v_call: TRBV7-3; clone_size: -; d_call: TRBD1; j_call: TRBJ2-5; cdr3_aa: CASSSGGTGETQYF; cdr3_nt: TGTGCCAGCAGCTCAGGGGGCACTGGAGAGACCCAGTACTTC
v_call: TRBV9; clone_size: -; d_call: TRBD2; j_call: TRBJ2-1; cdr3_aa: CASSTALAGPYNEQFF; cdr3_nt: TGTGCCAGCAGCACCGCTCTAGCGGGACCCTACAATGAGCAGTTCTTC
v_call: TRBV19; clone_size: -; d_call: TRBD2; j_call: TRBJ2-7; cdr3_aa: CASSGGGYEQYF; cdr3_nt: TGTGCCAGTAGTGGCGGGGGTTACGAGCAGTACTTC
v_call: TRBV6-5; clone_size: few; d_call: -; j_call: TRBJ2-7; cdr3_aa: CASSPAAESGHEQYF; cdr3_nt: TGTGCCAGCAGCCCCGCCGCCGAATCTGGCCACGAGCAGTACTTC
v_call: TRBV5-1; clone_size: -; d_call: -; j_call: TRBJ1-2; cdr3_aa: CASSLTQSNYGYTF; cdr3_nt: TGCGCCAGCAGCTTGACCCAGAGTAACTATGGCTACACCTTC
v_call: TRBV5-4; clone_size: -; d_call: -; j_call: TRBJ2-7; cdr3_aa: CASSLAPVAEYEQYF; cdr3_nt: TGTGCCAGCAGCTTGGCCCCGGTAGCGGAATACGAGCAGTACTTC
v_call: TRBV7-9; clone_size: -; d_call: TRBD2; j_call: TRBJ2-1; cdr3_aa: CASSLVPGGGSGSGYEQFF; cdr3_nt: TGTGCCAGCAGCTTAGTCCCCGGGGGTGGTAGCGGGAGTGGGTATGAGCAGTTCTTC
v_call: TRBV4-3; clone_size: -; d_call: TRBD2; j_call: TRBJ2-7; cdr3_aa: CASSQDLAGGPEQYF; cdr3_nt: TGCGCCAGCAGCCAAGATCTCGCGGGAGGGCCCGAGCAGTACTTC
v_call: TRBV5-1; clone_size: -; d_call: TRBD2; j_call: TRBJ2-2; cdr3_aa: CASSLVAGEAGELFF; cdr3_nt: TGCGCCAGCAGCTTGGTAGCGGGAGAGGCCGGGGAGCTGTTTTTT
v_call: TRBV7-2; clone_size: few; d_call: -; j_call: TRBJ1-2; cdr3_aa: CASSLARAGDGYTF; cdr3_nt: TGTGCCAGCAGCTTAGCGAGGGCAGGGGATGGCTACACCTTC
v_call: TRBV30; clone_size: -; d_call: TRBD2; j_call: TRBJ2-7; cdr3_aa: CAWSVVWGGPWEQYF; cdr3_nt: TGTGCCTGGAGTGTTGTTTGGGGAGGGCCCTGGGAGCAGTACTTC
v_call: TRBV7-8; clone_size: -; d_call: TRBD1; j_call: TRBJ1-4; cdr3_aa: CASSPWTGNEKLFF; cdr3_nt: TGTGCCAGCAGCCCGTGGACAGGGAATGAAAAACTGTTTTTT
v_call: TRBV29-1; clone_size: -; d_call: TRBD1; j_call: TRBJ1-2; cdr3_aa: CSVGDSSDGYTF; cdr3_nt: TGCAGCGTTGGGGACAGCTCAGATGGCTACACCTTC
v_call: TRBV5-5; clone_size: -; d_call: -; j_call: TRBJ2-1; cdr3_aa: CASSLPAHEQFF; cdr3_nt: TGTGCCAGCAGCTTGCCTGCCCATGAGCAGTTCTTC
v_call: TRBV7-8; clone_size: -; d_call: TRBD2; j_call: TRBJ2-1; cdr3_aa: CASSLKALVAGVSNEQFF; cdr3_nt: TGTGCCAGCAGCTTAAAGGCCCTAGTAGCGGGAGTTTCCAATGAGCAGTTCTTC
v_call: TRBV7-2; clone_size: -; d_call: -; j_call: TRBJ2-7; cdr3_aa: CASSLEGGSSYEQYF; cdr3_nt: TGTGCCAGCAGCTTGGAGGGGGGAAGCTCCTACGAGCAGTACTTC
v_call: TRBV9; clone_size: -; d_call: -; j_call: TRBJ1-2; cdr3_aa: CASSVNPTPTGLPYGYTF; cdr3_nt: TGTGCCAGCAGCGTAAACCCCACCCCAACAGGGCTCCCCTATGGCTACACCTTC
v_call: TRBV7-9; clone_size: -; d_call: -; j_call: TRBJ2-7; cdr3_aa: CASSLVPSPRYEQYF; cdr3_nt: TGTGCCAGCAGCTTAGTACCATCACCGCGCTACGAGCAGTACTTC
v_call: TRBV11-2; clone_size: -; d_call: -; j_call: TRBJ2-1; cdr3_aa: CASSSTVSLGNNEQFF; cdr3_nt: TGTGCCAGCAGCTCAACCGTCAGCTTAGGCAACAATGAGCAGTTCTTC
v_call: TRBV6-1; clone_size: many; d_call: -; j_call: TRBJ1-2; cdr3_aa: CAISSDRNYGYTF; cdr3_nt: TGTGCCATCAGTTCGGACAGAAACTATGGCTACACCTTC
v_call: TRBV30; clone_size: many; d_call: -; j_call: TRBJ2-7; cdr3_aa: CAWTGVGYEQYF; cdr3_nt: TGTGCCTGGACCGGGGTTGGCTACGAGCAGTACTTC
v_call: TRBV11-2; clone_size: -; d_call: TRBD1; j_call: TRBJ1-1; cdr3_aa: CASNDRGDGTEAFF; cdr3_nt: TGTGCCAGCAACGACAGGGGGGATGGCACTGAAGCTTTCTTT
v_call: TRBV5-5; clone_size: -; d_call: TRBD2; j_call: TRBJ2-2; cdr3_aa: CASSGTSQNTGELFF; cdr3_nt: TGTGCCAGTAGCGGGACTTCCCAGAACACCGGGGAGCTGTTTTTT
v_call: TRBV25-1; clone_size: -; d_call: -; j_call: TRBJ2-7; cdr3_aa: CASRMGVQYF; cdr3_nt: TGTGCCAGCCGAATGGGCGTACAGTACTTC
v_call: TRBV7-8; clone_size: -; d_call: TRBD2; j_call: TRBJ2-1; cdr3_aa: CASSLAPGLARNEQFF; cdr3_nt: TGTGCCAGCAGCTTAGCACCGGGACTAGCCAGGAATGAGCAGTTCTTC
v_call: TRBV2; clone_size: -; d_call: -; j_call: TRBJ1-1; cdr3_aa: CASTFAAMNTEAFF; cdr3_nt: TGTGCCAGCACCTTTGCAGCAATGAACACTGAAGCTTTCTTT
v_call: TRBV2; clone_size: -; d_call: -; j_call: TRBJ1-6; cdr3_aa: CASSVSVVRVPLHF; cdr3_nt: TGTGCCAGCAGTGTATCCGTGGTCCGGGTGCCCCTCCACTTT
v_call: TRBV4-1; clone_size: once; d_call: TRBD2; j_call: TRBJ2-3; cdr3_aa: CASTPGSSGRARDTQYF; cdr3_nt: TGCGCCAGCACCCCCGGGTCTAGCGGGAGGGCCAGAGATACGCAGTATTTT
v_call: TRBV30; clone_size: -; d_call: -; j_call: TRBJ1-1; cdr3_aa: CAWDVGVVSTEAFF; cdr3_nt: TGTGCCTGGGACGTGGGAGTTGTGAGCACTGAAGCTTTCTTT
v_call: TRBV18; clone_size: -; d_call: -; j_call: TRBJ1-1; cdr3_aa: CASSPLPDGTEAFF; cdr3_nt: TGTGCCAGCTCACCACTACCTGACGGGACTGAAGCTTTCTTT
v_call: TRBV9; clone_size: -; d_call: -; j_call: TRBJ2-7; cdr3_aa: CASSVGMSYEQYF; cdr3_nt: TGTGCCAGCAGCGTGGGCATGTCCTACGAGCAGTACTTC
v_call: TRBV28; clone_size: -; d_call: -; j_call: TRBJ2-2; cdr3_aa: CASSPPKGTGELFF; cdr3_nt: TGTGCCAGCAGTCCCCCAAAGGGCACCGGGGAGCTGTTTTTT
v_call: TRBV5-6; clone_size: -; d_call: TRBD1; j_call: TRBJ1-5; cdr3_aa: CASSDGAYRGGNQPQHF; cdr3_nt: TGTGCCAGCAGCGATGGTGCTTACAGGGGCGGCAATCAGCCCCAGCATTTT
v_call: TRBV5-4; clone_size: few; d_call: -; j_call: TRBJ1-4; cdr3_aa: CASSLAGNEKLFF; cdr3_nt: TGTGCCAGCAGCTTGGCAGGGAATGAAAAACTGTTTTTT
v_call: TRBV5-4; clone_size: many; d_call: -; j_call: TRBJ2-7; cdr3_aa: CASGDRISYEQYF; cdr3_nt: TGTGCCAGCGGCGACAGGATCTCCTACGAGCAGTACTTC
v_call: TRBV4-3; clone_size: -; d_call: -; j_call: TRBJ2-2; cdr3_aa: CASSQDRVPLISTGELFF; cdr3_nt: TGCGCCAGCAGCCAAGACAGGGTTCCTCTCATATCGACCGGGGAGCTGTTTTTT
v_call: TRBV28; clone_size: -; d_call: -; j_call: TRBJ1-2; cdr3_aa: CASSLQGGAGYTF; cdr3_nt: TGTGCCAGCAGTTTACAGGGTGGGGCGGGCTACACCTTC
v_call: TRBV7-6; clone_size: -; d_call: TRBD2; j_call: TRBJ2-1; cdr3_aa: CASSELAGYNEQFF; cdr3_nt: TGTGCCAGCAGCGAACTAGCGGGATACAATGAGCAGTTCTTC
v_call: TRBV7-3; clone_size: -; d_call: -; j_call: TRBJ1-1; cdr3_aa: CASSLERNTEAFF; cdr3_nt: TGTGCCAGCAGCTTAGAGAGGAACACTGAAGCTTTCTTT
v_call: TRBV7-8; clone_size: -; d_call: -; j_call: TRBJ1-5; cdr3_aa: CASSPNKANNQPQHF; cdr3_nt: TGTGCCAGCAGCCCCAATAAGGCTAATAATCAGCCCCAGCATTTT
v_call: TRBV9; clone_size: few; d_call: -; j_call: TRBJ2-1; cdr3_aa: CASSVLGGQTYNEQFF; cdr3_nt: TGTGCCAGCAGCGTCCTGGGGGGACAGACCTACAATGAGCAGTTCTTC
v_call: TRBV27; clone_size: many; d_call: -; j_call: TRBJ1-1; cdr3_aa: CASSLGHGLVAFF; cdr3_nt: TGTGCCAGCAGTTTAGGGCACGGATTGGTGGCTTTCTTT
v_call: TRBV9; clone_size: -; d_call: -; j_call: TRBJ2-1; cdr3_aa: CASSVGSFRANEQFF; cdr3_nt: TGTGCCAGCAGCGTAGGTAGTTTCAGAGCCAATGAGCAGTTCTTC
v_call: TRBV6-6; clone_size: -; d_call: -; j_call: TRBJ2-1; cdr3_aa: CASSIYGNQQFF; cdr3_nt: TGTGCCAGTTCCATTTACGGCAATCAGCAGTTCTTC